Below, 24 T cell receptor beta chains from the same sample are listed, as sequenced in a study of blood T cell repertoires in COVID-19. This table comes from immunoSEQ multiplex PCR, and its TCRdb copy is limited to in-frame clones, with some not included. The sample lists about 200,000 clones, approximately 87% seen once, with approximately 6.2% in the top ten. Specimen: peripheral blood. The origin of the receptors is a man in his fifties or sixties who had recovered from COVID-19.

The CDR3 is CASSYSTRYEQYF. CDR3 nucleotides: TGTGCCAGCAGTTACTCGACGAGGTACGAGCAGTACTTC. This chain links TRBV6-5 with TRBJ2-7, with D unclear. CDR1 MNHEY and CDR2 SVGAGI come from the germline V gene. The germline V and J ends were trimmed by 0 bases and 4 bases, with 7 bases remaining between them. CDR3 size: 13 residues.

V gene TRBV19 combines with J gene TRBJ1-5; maybe TRBD1 (5 bases). CDR3 length: 15 amino acids. Germline CDR1 reads LNHDA; CDR2 reads SQIVND (reference sequence). Between the trimmed V and J ends, which lost 3 bases and 2 bases, there was a span of 11 bases. This CDR3 reads CASSILGVGNQPQHF. CDR3 in DNA: TGTGCCAGTAGTATCTTAGGGGTTGGCAATCAGCCCCAGCATTTT.

The chain employs TRBV18 and TRBJ2-5, with D uncertain. Trimming removed 8 bases from V and 4 bases from J, with 11 bases in between. Germline lookup yields CDR1 KGHSH and CDR2 LQKENI. The CDR3 sequence is 12 residues long. The CDR3 protein is CASTTYGETQYF. The DNA for the CDR3 is TGTGCCAGCACTACCTACGGAGAGACCCAGTACTTC.

The rearrangement joins TRBV6-6 to TRBJ1-5; 8 nucleotides line up with TRBD1. V lost 4 bases to trimming and J lost 13 bases; unmatched junction nucleotides: 12. The CDR3 loop spans 14 amino acids. CDR1 and CDR2 from the germline V gene are MNHNY and SVGAGI (reference sequence). The CDR3 DNA reads as TGTGCCAGCAGTTTAGGACAGGGAAATTCCCCACAGCATTTT. This sequence encodes CASSLGQGNSPQHF.

The chain recombines TRBV15 with TRBJ1-4, with a tentative D call TRBD1 (6 bases). Germline V gene sequence: CDR1 LNHNV, CDR2 YYDKDF (reference sequence). V shed 7 bases and J shed 8 bases, with 17 bases lying between them. This CDR3 spans 14 amino acids. For the CDR3, the DNA is TGTGCCACCACCCCGAGGGGGACGGAAGAAAAACTGTTTTTT. This encodes CATTPRGTEEKLFF.

The rearrangement links TRBV10-2 to TRBJ1-5, with D perhaps TRBD1 (5 bases). The CDR3 consists of 14 residues. The germline V gene encodes CDR1 WSHSY and CDR2 SAAADI. V lost 4 bases and J lost 4, with 11 bases in between. CDR3 region: CASSANKGNQPQHF. CDR3 coding DNA: TGCGCCAGCAGTGCTAATAAGGGGAATCAGCCCCAGCATTTT.

CDR3 nucleotide sequence: TGTGCCAGCAGCTTGGGGGGACAGGGGTCTGAGCAGTTCTTC. Encoded protein: CASSLGGQGSEQFF. The V gene is TRBV5-5, the J gene TRBJ2-1, with TRBD1 matching over 10 bases. Germline CDR1 is SGHKS and CDR2 is YYEKEE (reference sequence). The ends lost 0 bases at V and 9 bases at J; junction bases unmatched: 3. The CDR3 loop spans 14 amino acids.

The genes are TRBV5-1 and TRBJ1-1; D is undetermined. V was clipped by 3 bases and J by 5 bases, with 11 bases between them. Germline V gene data show CDR1 as SGHRS and CDR2 as YFSETQ. The length of the CDR3 is 13 residues. CDR3 loop: CASSSSGETEAFF. The CDR3 coding sequence is TGCGCCAGCAGCTCTAGCGGGGAGACTGAAGCTTTCTTT.

The chain joins TRBV7-9 to TRBJ2-7; maybe TRBD2 (6 bases). CDR3 size: 14 residues. Trimming shortened V by 6 bases and J by 0 bases, and 12 bases separated the two germline ends. Germline V gives CDR1 SEHNR, CDR2 FQNEAQ (reference sequence). CDR3 amino acids: CASRASGSSYEQYF. The CDR3 DNA reads as TGTGCCAGCAGAGCCTCCGGGAGCTCCTACGAGCAGTACTTC.

This clone was recorded only once. The chain uses TRBV12-3 or TRBV12-4 and TRBJ1-5; D unresolved. The CDR3 is 12 residues long. V dropped 3 bases and J dropped 11 bases, with 11 bases sitting between them. Written as DNA, the CDR3 is TGTGCCAGCAGTTTTTTCTCCGGGGCCCAGCATTTT. Protein sequence: CASSFFSGAQHF.

This clone was found once. V is TRBV30 and J is TRBJ1-3; D is unclear. Trimming stripped 6 bases from V and 3 bases from J, with 21 bases between. The CDR3 is 16 amino acids. Germline CDR1 is GTSNPN and CDR2 is SVGIG (reference sequence). The CDR3, as DNA: TGTGCCTGCCCGGGTCGCCGAGACTTGATTGGAAACACCATATATTTT. The encoded protein is CACPGRRDLIGNTIYF.

CDR3 protein: CASSLRTSGNEQFF. The CDR3 DNA sequence: TGCGCCAGCAGCTTAAGGACTAGTGGTAATGAGCAGTTCTTC. This chain connects TRBV5-1 to TRBJ2-1, with TRBD2 matching over 7 bases. Trimming cost V 2 bases and J 7 bases; bases outside gene matches: 6. The CDR3 length is 14 residues. Germline CDR1 and CDR2: SGHRS and YFSETQ.

The sample holds a few counts of this clone. V is TRBV7-3 and J is TRBJ2-1; D may be TRBD2 (6 bases). Trimming left V 5 bases short and J 7 bases short, with 15 bases between. The CDR3 is made up of 14 amino acids. Germline-derived CDR1 and CDR2 are SGHTA and FQGTGA. In DNA, the CDR3 is TGTGCCAGCAGCCGGAGCGGGCGCGGGAATGAGCAGTTCTTC. Encoded protein: CASSRSGRGNEQFF.

This sequence joins TRBV19 and TRBJ2-3; D gene unclear. Looked up from germline, CDR1 is LNHDA and CDR2 is SQIVND (reference sequence). CDR3 length equals 13 residues. Trimming removed 5 bases at V and 0 bases at J, with 6 bases between. The CDR3 sequence is CASSRSSTDTQYF. The CDR3 nucleotides read TGTGCCAGTAGTCGGTCAAGCACAGATACGCAGTATTTT.

The CDR3 nucleotides read TGTGCCACCAGAAAGGGGGCAGGTGGATACGAGCAGTACTTC. This encodes CATRKGAGGYEQYF. The chain links TRBV6-5 to TRBJ2-7, with 7 nucleotides matching TRBD1. CDR3 size: 14 residues. V dropped 10 bases and J dropped 4; count of bases not matched to a gene: 13. Per the germline V gene, CDR1 is MNHEY and CDR2 is SVGAGI.

This clone was observed a handful of times. The rearrangement joins TRBV18 to TRBJ1-5; D may be TRBD1 (5 bases). Germline V lookup: CDR1 KGHSH, CDR2 LQKENI. This CDR3 region has 13 residues. V dropped 5 bases and J dropped 7 bases, with 12 bases sitting between them. CDR3 bases: TGTGCCAGCTCATGGGGGGTTGGACAGCCCCAGCATTTT. Amino acids: CASSWGVGQPQHF.

This clone was seen just once. V is TRBV6-5 and J is TRBJ1-2; D unclear. The CDR3 contains 14 residues. The V end was cut by 5 bases, the J end by 2 bases, with 12 bases between. Germline CDR1 reads MNHEY; CDR2 reads SVGAGI. The CDR3 DNA reads as TGTGCCAGCAGTCCATTCATCCAGAACTATGGCTACACCTTC. Amino acids: CASSPFIQNYGYTF.

J is TRBJ1-1 and V is TRBV2; 11 nucleotides match TRBD1. This CDR3 is 16 amino acids long. The V segment lost 5 bases and the J segment 1 base; nucleotides outside the gene matches: 6. CDR1 is SNHLY and CDR2 is FYNNEI in the germline V gene. The CDR3 here is CASSPRTGGPNTEAFF. In DNA form, the CDR3 reads TGTGCCAGCAGTCCCCGGACAGGGGGCCCGAACACTGAAGCTTTCTTT.

This rearrangement joins TRBV7-2 to TRBJ1-4; the D is unclear. The CDR3 is 15 residues long. V lost 0 bases, J lost 3 bases, and 8 bases lay in between. Germline V gene sequence: CDR1 SGHTA, CDR2 FQGNSA. CDR3 protein: CASSLASVANEKLFF. Written as DNA, the CDR3 is TGTGCCAGCAGCTTAGCGTCAGTGGCTAATGAAAAACTGTTTTTT.

The CDR3 nucleotides read TGTGCCACCAGTGATCCGGGGACAGGCGGATCGTATCAGCCCCAGCATTTT. Translating it yields CATSDPGTGGSYQPQHF. This rearrangement joins TRBV24-1 to TRBJ1-5; TRBD1 agrees at 8 bases. The germline V gene encodes CDR1 KGHDR and CDR2 SFDVKD. V lost 3 bases, J lost 5 bases, and 11 bases stayed unmatched. The CDR3 is 17 residues long.

J is TRBJ2-2 and V is TRBV9; 7 bases line up with TRBD2. Trimming at V came to 7 bases and at J to 3 bases, leaving 6 bases not matched to a gene. There are 14 residues in the CDR3. CDR1 and CDR2 (germline): SGDLS, YYNGEE. CDR3 DNA sequence: TGTGCCAGCGGAAGAGGGAGGGACACCGGGGAGCTGTTTTTT. Residues: CASGRGRDTGELFF.

The gene calls are TRBV3-1 (or the pseudogene TRBV3-2) and TRBJ2-5; 8 nucleotides line up with TRBD2. The CDR3 has 18 residues. The V gene end was trimmed by 3 bases and the J gene end by 5 bases; junction bases not matched to a gene: 17. Germline V gene data show CDR1 as LGHDT and CDR2 as YNNKEL (reference sequence). CDR3 sequence reads: CASSQRRGSGGRGETQYF. The CDR3 region has the DNA TGTGCCAGCAGCCAGAGGAGGGGCAGCGGGGGCCGTGGGGAGACCCAGTACTTC.

This clone was seen more than once but under ten times. J is TRBJ1-5 and V is TRBV7-9, with 9 bases aligning to TRBD1. Per germline, CDR1 SEHNR and CDR2 FQNEAQ (reference sequence). V lost 2 bases to trimming and J lost 3 bases; unmatched junction nucleotides: 11. The CDR3 loop spans 18 amino acids. CDR3 nucleotide sequence: TGTGCCAGCAGCTTATCGGGACAGGGATCTATTACCAATCAGCCCCAGCATTTT. This translates into CASSLSGQGSITNQPQHF.

The chain employs TRBV6-5 and TRBJ1-2; 8 bases match TRBD1. The trim removed 0 bases at V and 8 bases at J, leaving 11 bases unmatched. The length of the CDR3 is 16 residues. Germline V CDR1 and CDR2: MNHEY, SVGAGI. CDR3: CASSYSIGQGARGYTF. CDR3 in DNA: TGTGCCAGCAGTTACTCGATCGGGCAGGGGGCGAGGGGCTACACCTTC.